This T cell receptor beta chain stems from a study of blood T cells in healthy people across ages (dated by TCRdb to about 2015). For context, the study as a whole: In model experiments, template switching captured roughly one uniquely barcoded TCR beta cDNA molecule for every two T cells. For two donors (one aged 18 to 29 and one aged 80 or older), the study analyzed two additional independent replicas of 1 million unique cDNA reads from the same blood draw. To avoid experimental bias, donors of different ages were distributed randomly across sequencing lanes. Using deep sequencing normalized with unique cDNA molecular identifiers, the study measured how TCR beta repertoire diversity changes with age. The donors were split into four age groups: young (average 16 years), middle-aged (39), aged (more than 60) and long-lived (about 82). General study outcomes and caveats: There was a strong correlation between observed TCR beta diversity and the percentage of naive T cells measured by flow cytometry. As age increased, observed TCR beta diversity per million T cells dropped in a roughly linear way, and a significant reduction was already evident by age about 40. Estimates of total diversity from one million sequenced T cells were regarded as lower bounds and underestimates. The CMV infection status of donors was not known, potentially confounding age-related changes in expanded clonotypes. Compared with the aged group, the long-lived group had more naive CD4+ T cells, fewer expanded clones and increased TCR diversity, suggesting age selection. Since profiling was done on bulk unsorted PBMCs, naive and antigen-experienced compartments could not be conclusively compared.

The approximately 40 donors, aged about 6 to 95 years, were systemically healthy Caucasian individuals from Russia. Around 9.9 milliliters of peripheral blood were collected from each donor into EDTA-treated Vacutainer tubes. Ficoll-Paque density-gradient centrifugation was used to isolate PBMCs, with at least 7 million per sample. Total RNA, at least 6 micrograms per sample, was extracted from PBMCs with Trizol reagent. For every donor, flow cytometry on a PBMC aliquot measured the percentage of naive CD45RAhigh/CD27high T cells. The junction shows trimming of 7 bases on V and 2 bases on J, and the gene matches do not reach 4 bases of it. The CDR3 spans 12 residues, from the cysteine through the phenylalanine. The CDR3 DNA has 36 bases and is translated from base 1. The germline V gene yields SQVTM for CDR1 and ANQGSEA for CDR2. This clonotype was counted only a few times. No cognate antigen has been identified for it. No base quality values were provided; no much bigger clone lies one nucleotide off.

Library creation used 5' RACE. Sequencer: Illumina HiSeq 2500. The second PCR ran for about 7 to 11 cycles and used a J-beta primer mix along with a sample-barcoded 5' primer. A template-switch 5' adaptor carrying 12 random nucleotides introduced a unique molecular identifier onto each TCR beta cDNA molecule. Each sample yielded at least 3 million CDR3-containing paired-end reads. All of the RNA was converted into first-strand cDNA using the Mint cDNA synthesis kit, with a TRBC-specific oligonucleotide serving as the primer. After uracil-DNA glycosylase treatment, a first 18-cycle PCR used universal primers M1SS and BC2_uni_R on all cDNA. The study's own analysis went as follows. Normalization of each sample was performed by random selection of 1 million high-quality reads, each carrying a distinct molecular identifier. Instead of being binned into consensus sequences, reads that shared molecular identifiers were thrown out. CDR3 identification, clonotype clustering and error correction used MiTCR with a Q25 quality threshold and the strictest error-elimination algorithm. Lower-bound total TCR beta diversity was estimated with a nonparametric unseen species model using Euler transformation. TCRdb reworked the public reads: Q25 trimming with fastp, MiXCR clone assembly, productive beta chains retained. Rows with a matching CDR3 protein are joined into one entry that keeps the most common DNA and genes. The V and J calls were not made by the authors but by TCRdb's processing. Across this sample there are 500,000 to 600,000 distinct CDR3 sequences, with approximately 30% seen only once. The ten biggest clones cover roughly 18% of the sample.

The chain couples TRBV29-1 to TRBJ2-5; 7 nucleotides in the junction match TRBD2. The sequencing sample was made of blood. The receptor comes from a woman between 65 and 79 years old in good health. At the DNA level, the sequence is TGCAGCGCCCGGACTAGTCAAGAGACCCAGTACTTC. The resulting protein is CSARTSQETQYF.